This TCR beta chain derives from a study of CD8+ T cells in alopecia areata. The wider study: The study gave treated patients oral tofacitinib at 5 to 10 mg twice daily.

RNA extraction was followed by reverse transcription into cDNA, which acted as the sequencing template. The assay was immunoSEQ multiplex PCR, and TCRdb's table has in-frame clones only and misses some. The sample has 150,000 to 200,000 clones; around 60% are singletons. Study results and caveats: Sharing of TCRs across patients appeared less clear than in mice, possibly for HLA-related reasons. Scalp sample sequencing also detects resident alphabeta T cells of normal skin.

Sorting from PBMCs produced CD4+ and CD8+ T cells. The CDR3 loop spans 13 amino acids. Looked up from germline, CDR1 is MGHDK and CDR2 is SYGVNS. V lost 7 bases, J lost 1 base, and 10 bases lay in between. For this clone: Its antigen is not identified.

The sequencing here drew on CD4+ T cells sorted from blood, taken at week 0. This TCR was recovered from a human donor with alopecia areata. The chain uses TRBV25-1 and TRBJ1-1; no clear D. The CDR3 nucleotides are TGTGCCAGCAACGGGGTGAGGAACACTGAAGCTTTCTTT. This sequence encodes CASNGVRNTEAFF.